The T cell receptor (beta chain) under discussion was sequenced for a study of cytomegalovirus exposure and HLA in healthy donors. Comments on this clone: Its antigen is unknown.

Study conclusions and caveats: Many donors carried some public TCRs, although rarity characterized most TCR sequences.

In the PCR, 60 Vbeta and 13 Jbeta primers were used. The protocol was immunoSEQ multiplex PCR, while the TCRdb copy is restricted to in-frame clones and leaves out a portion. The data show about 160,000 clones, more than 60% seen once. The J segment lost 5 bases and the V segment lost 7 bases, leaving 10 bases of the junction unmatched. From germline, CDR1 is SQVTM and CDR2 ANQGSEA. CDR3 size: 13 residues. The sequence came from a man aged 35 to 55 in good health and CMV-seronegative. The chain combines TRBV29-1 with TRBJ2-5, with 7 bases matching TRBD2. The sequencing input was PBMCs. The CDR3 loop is CSARGDDGETQYF. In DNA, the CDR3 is TGCAGCGCTCGGGGGGACGACGGGGAGACCCAGTACTTC.